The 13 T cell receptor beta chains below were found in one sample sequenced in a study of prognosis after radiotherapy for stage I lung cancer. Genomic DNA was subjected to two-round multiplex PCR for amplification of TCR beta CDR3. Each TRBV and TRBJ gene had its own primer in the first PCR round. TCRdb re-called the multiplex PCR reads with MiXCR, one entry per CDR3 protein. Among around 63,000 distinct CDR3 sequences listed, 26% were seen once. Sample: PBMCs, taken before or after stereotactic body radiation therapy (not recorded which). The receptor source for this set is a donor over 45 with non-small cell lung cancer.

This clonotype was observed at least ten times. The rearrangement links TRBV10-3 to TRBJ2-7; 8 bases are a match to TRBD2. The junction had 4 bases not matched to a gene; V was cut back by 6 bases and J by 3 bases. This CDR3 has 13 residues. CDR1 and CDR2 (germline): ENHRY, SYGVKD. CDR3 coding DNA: TGTGCCATCAGGGGTAGCGGGGACTACGAGCAGTACTTC. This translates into CAIRGSGDYEQYF.

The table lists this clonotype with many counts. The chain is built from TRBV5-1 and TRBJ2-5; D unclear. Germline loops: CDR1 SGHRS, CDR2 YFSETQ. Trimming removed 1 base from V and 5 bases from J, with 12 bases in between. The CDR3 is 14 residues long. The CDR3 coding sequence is TGCGCCAGCAGCTTGACGGGCCAATCGGAGACCCAGTACTTC. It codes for CASSLTGQSETQYF.

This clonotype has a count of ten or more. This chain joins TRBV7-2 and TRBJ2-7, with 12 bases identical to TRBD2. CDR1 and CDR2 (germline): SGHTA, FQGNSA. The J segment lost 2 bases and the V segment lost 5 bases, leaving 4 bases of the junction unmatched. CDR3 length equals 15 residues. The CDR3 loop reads CASSRTSGATYEQYF. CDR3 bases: TGTGCCAGCAGCCGGACTAGCGGGGCTACCTACGAGCAGTACTTC.

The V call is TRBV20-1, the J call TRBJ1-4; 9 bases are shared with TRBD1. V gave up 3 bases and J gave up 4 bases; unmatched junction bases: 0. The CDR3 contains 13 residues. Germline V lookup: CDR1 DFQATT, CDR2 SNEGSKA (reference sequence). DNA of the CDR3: TGCAGTGCTAGGACAGGGGGTAATGAAAAACTGTTTTTT. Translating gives CSARTGGNEKLFF.

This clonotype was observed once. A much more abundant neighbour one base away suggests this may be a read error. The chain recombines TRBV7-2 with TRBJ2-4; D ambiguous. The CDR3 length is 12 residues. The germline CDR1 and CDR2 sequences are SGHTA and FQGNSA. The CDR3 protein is CASSLRANIKYF. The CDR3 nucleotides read TGTGCCAGCAGCTTACGTGCAAACATTAAGTACTTC.

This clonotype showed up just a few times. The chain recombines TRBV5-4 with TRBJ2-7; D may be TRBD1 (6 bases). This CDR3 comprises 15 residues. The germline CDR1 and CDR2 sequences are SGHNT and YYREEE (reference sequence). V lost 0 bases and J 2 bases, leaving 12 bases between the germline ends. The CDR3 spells CASSLGQGPTYEQYF. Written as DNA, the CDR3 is TGTGCCAGCAGCTTGGGCCAGGGGCCAACCTACGAGCAGTACTTC.

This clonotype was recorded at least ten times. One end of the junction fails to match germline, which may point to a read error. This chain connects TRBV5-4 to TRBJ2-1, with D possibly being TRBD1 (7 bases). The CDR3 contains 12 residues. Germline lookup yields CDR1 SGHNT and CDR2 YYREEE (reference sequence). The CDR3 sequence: CASSLGGAGGLF. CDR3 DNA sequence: TGTGCCAGCAGCTTGGGCGGAGCAGGGGGGCTCTTC.

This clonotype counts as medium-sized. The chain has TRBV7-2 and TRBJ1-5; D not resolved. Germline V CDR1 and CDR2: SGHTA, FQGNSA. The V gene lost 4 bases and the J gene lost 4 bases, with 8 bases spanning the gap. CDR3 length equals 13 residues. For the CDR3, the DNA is TGTGCCAGCAGCTCGGAACAGAATCAGCCCCAGCATTTT. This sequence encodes CASSSEQNQPQHF.

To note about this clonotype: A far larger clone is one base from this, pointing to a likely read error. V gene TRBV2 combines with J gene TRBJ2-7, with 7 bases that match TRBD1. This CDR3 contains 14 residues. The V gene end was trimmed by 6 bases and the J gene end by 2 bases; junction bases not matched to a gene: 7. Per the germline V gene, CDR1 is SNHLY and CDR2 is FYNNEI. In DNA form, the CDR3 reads TGTGCCAGCAGACCGACAGGGTGCGCCTACGAGCAGTACTTC. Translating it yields CASRPTGCAYEQYF.

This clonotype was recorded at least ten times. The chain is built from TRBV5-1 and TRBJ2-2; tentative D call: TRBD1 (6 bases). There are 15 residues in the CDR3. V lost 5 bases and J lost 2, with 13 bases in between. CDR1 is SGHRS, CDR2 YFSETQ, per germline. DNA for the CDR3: TGCGCCAGCAGGGGTGGGGGCCTAAACACCGGGGAGCTGTTTTTT. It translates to CASRGGGLNTGELFF.

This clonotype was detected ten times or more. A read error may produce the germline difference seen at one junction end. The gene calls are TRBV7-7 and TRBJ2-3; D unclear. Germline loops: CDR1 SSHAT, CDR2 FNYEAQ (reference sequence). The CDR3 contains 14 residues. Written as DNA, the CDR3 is TGTGCTAGCAGCTTAGATGGGAGCACAGATACGCAGTATTTT. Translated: CASSLDGSTDTQYF.

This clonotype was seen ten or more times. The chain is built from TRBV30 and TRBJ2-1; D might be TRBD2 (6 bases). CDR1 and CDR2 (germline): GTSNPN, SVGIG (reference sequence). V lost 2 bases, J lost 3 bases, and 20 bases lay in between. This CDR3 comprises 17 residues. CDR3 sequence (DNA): TGTGCCTGGAGTCCCCGAGGAGGGGCGGGGCGCTACAATGAGCAGTTCTTC. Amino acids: CAWSPRGGAGRYNEQFF.

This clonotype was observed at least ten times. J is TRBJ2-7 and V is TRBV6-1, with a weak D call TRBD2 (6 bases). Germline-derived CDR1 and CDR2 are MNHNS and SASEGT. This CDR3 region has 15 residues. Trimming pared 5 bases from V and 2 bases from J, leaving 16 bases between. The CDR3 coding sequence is TGTGCCAGCAGTCGGGACTTAATTAAGGCCTACGAGCAGTACTTC. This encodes CASSRDLIKAYEQYF.